The clone carrying this TCR beta chain was seen a handful of times. This sample was taken from a study of blood T cells in healthy people across ages. Individuals who donated were healthy Caucasians from Russia aged roughly 6 to 95. Sample-barcoded 5' priming and a J-beta primer mix drove a second PCR of 7 to 11 cycles. TCRdb re-called the 5' RACE reads with MiXCR, one entry per CDR3 protein. The sample shows about 970,000 distinct CDR3 sequences, roughly 47% of them seen only once. V lost 0 bases, J lost 5 bases, and 19 bases lay in between. The CDR3 sequence is 16 residues long. The germline CDR1 and CDR2 sequences are DFQATT and SNEGSKA (reference sequence).

This chain connects TRBV20-1 to TRBJ2-5; D is perhaps TRBD1 (6 bases). The sequence was obtained from a woman aged 55 to 70 in good health. The material sequenced was blood. CDR3 in DNA: TGCAGTGCTAGAGAACCCTCGATGGGGGCTAGGGAGACCCAGTACTTC. Protein product: CSAREPSMGARETQYF.